This T cell receptor (beta chain) comes out of a study of cytomegalovirus exposure and HLA in healthy donors. In regard to this clone: Its antigen remains unknown.

Notes on the study in general: Clonal expansion was found to be greater in HLA-associated TCR beta chains than in equally common others in a later analysis. Researchers reported from a later analysis that most CMV-associated TCR beta chains appeared HLA-restricted.

PCR involved 60 Vbeta and 13 Jbeta primers. TCRdb's copy holds only in-frame clones and misses some; the assay was immunoSEQ multiplex PCR. The repertoire holds 160,000 or so clones, with 65% to 90% as singletons. This receptor was obtained from a woman under 30 in good health and CMV-seronegative. The material sequenced was PBMCs.

Here the CDR3 DNA reads TGTGCCAGCAGTTCAGCCGGGACAGGGCATCAGCCCCAGCATTTT. Translated, it gives CASSSAGTGHQPQHF. The J gene is TRBJ1-5, the V gene TRBV6-5; 9 bases align to TRBD1. The junction had 6 bases not matched to a gene; V was cut back by 4 bases and J by 5 bases. The CDR3 consists of 15 residues. Germline assignment: CDR1 MNHEY and CDR2 SVGAGI.